The next 9 T cell receptor beta chains were all read from a single sample in a study of cytomegalovirus exposure and HLA in healthy donors. In the PCR, 60 Vbeta and 13 Jbeta primers were used. Some clones are missing from TCRdb's copy, which holds only in-frame ones; the method was immunoSEQ multiplex PCR. The sample records about 120,000 clones, about 76% being singletons. The sample comprised PBMCs. These receptor sequences come from a woman between 40 and 55 years old in good health and CMV-seropositive.

The CDR3 protein is CASSYGRVNYEQYF. The CDR3 DNA follows: TGTGCCAGCAGTTACGGCAGGGTGAACTACGAGCAGTACTTC. This sequence joins TRBV6-5 and TRBJ2-7; perhaps TRBD1 as D (5 bases). The V end lost 2 bases, the J end lost 3 bases, and 11 bases lay between the germline ends. Germline CDR1 reads MNHEY; CDR2 reads SVGAGI. The CDR3 contains 14 residues.

This chain connects TRBV6-1 to TRBJ2-5, with D possibly TRBD2 on 5 matching bases. V gave up 11 bases and J gave up 4 bases, with 17 bases separating them. The CDR3 extends over 13 amino acids. In germline, CDR1 is MNHNS, CDR2 SASEGT. This chain's CDR3 is CAGLRTGSETQYF. CDR3 coding DNA: TGTGCCGGCCTAAGGACGGGGTCAGAGACCCAGTACTTC.

This clone has a single count. This chain connects TRBV30 to TRBJ2-5; TRBD2 agrees at 9 bases. V dropped 1 base and J dropped 4; count of bases not matched to a gene: 1. The CDR3 is 13 residues long. CDR1 and CDR2 (germline): GTSNPN, SVGIG (reference sequence). CDR3 DNA: TGTGCCTGGAGTGGCGGGGGGGTAGAGACCCAGTACTTC. This codes for CAWSGGGVETQYF.

In its sample, this clone was seen a few times. This sequence joins TRBV5-5 and TRBJ1-6, with 9 bases identical to TRBD1. V dropped 4 bases and J dropped 7; count of bases not matched to a gene: 9. The CDR3 is made up of 16 amino acids. Germline V lookup: CDR1 SGHKS, CDR2 YYEKEE (reference sequence). This chain's CDR3 is CASSVTTGGGNSPLHF. The CDR3 coding sequence is TGTGCCAGCAGCGTTACTACAGGGGGCGGAAATTCACCCCTCCACTTT.

This chain connects TRBV12-5 to TRBJ2-7; no firm D call. Germline CDR1 is LGHNT and CDR2 is FRNRAP. With 2 bases removed from V and 6 bases from J, the gap between germline ends came to 8 bases. The CDR3 has 12 amino acids. CDR3 region: CASGLSVGEQYF. DNA for the CDR3: TGTGCTAGTGGTTTGTCGGTCGGCGAGCAGTACTTC.

V usage is TRBV5-1 and J usage is TRBJ1-1, with 7 bases lining up with TRBD1. V dropped 4 bases and J dropped 1; count of bases not matched to a gene: 10. The germline CDR1 and CDR2 sequences are SGHRS and YFSETQ. The CDR3 sequence is 16 residues long. The CDR3 nucleotides read TGCGCCAGCAGCAGGGACAGCAAATTTTCGAACACTGAAGCTTTCTTT. Translated, it gives CASSRDSKFSNTEAFF.

The CDR3 reads CASSYLTPGNTGELFF. The CDR3 DNA follows: TGTGCCAGCAGTTACCTCACTCCGGGGAACACCGGGGAGCTGTTTTTT. The chain uses TRBV6-6 and TRBJ2-2; no clear D gene. The germline V gene encodes CDR1 MNHNY and CDR2 SVGAGI (reference sequence). V dropped 2 bases and J dropped 1 base, with 11 bases sitting between them. The CDR3 has 16 amino acids.

The sample holds one count of this clone. This CDR3 is CASSLGQSHNSPLHF. DNA for the CDR3: TGTGCCAGCAGCTTGGGACAGTCCCATAATTCACCCCTCCACTTT. The V gene is TRBV5-5, the J gene TRBJ1-6, with D perhaps matching TRBD1 (5 bases). V was shortened by 0 bases and J by 5 bases, with 9 bases between the two germline ends. The germline V gene encodes CDR1 SGHKS and CDR2 YYEKEE (reference sequence). There are 15 residues in the CDR3. The variable domain in full, with the rest retrieved from reference TRBV5-5 and TRBJ1-6, is DAGVTQSPTHLIKTRGQQVTLRCSPISGHKSVSWYQQVLGQGPQFIFQYYEKEERGRGNFPDRFSARQFPNYSSELNVNALLLGDSALYLCASSLGQSHNSPLHFGNGTRLTVT.

The chain is built from TRBV4-2 and TRBJ2-5, with 7 bases aligning to TRBD2. Germline CDR1 is LGHNA and CDR2 is YNFKEQ. V lost 4 bases to trimming and J lost 1 base; unmatched junction nucleotides: 3. The CDR3 totals 14 residues. The CDR3 nucleotides read TGTGCCAGCAGCCCGGGACTAATCCAAGAGACCCAGTACTTC. Protein sequence: CASSPGLIQETQYF.